These 29 T cell receptor beta chains came from one sample sequenced in a study of blood T cell repertoires in COVID-19. TCRdb's copy holds only in-frame clones and misses some; the assay was immunoSEQ multiplex PCR. Of over 30,000 clones listed, 85% to 90% are singletons. What was sequenced was peripheral blood. The receptors originated from a man in his 70s with acute or convalescent COVID-19.

This chain connects TRBV28 to TRBJ2-7, with D maybe TRBD2 (5 bases). CDR3 length equals 15 residues. Trimming pared 1 base from V and 7 bases from J, leaving 17 bases between. CDR1 and CDR2 from the germline V gene are MDHEN and SYDVKM. CDR3 sequence: CASSLLTTPPGEQYF. The CDR3 region has the DNA TGTGCCAGCAGTTTATTGACTACCCCCCCTGGGGAGCAGTACTTC.

The chain carries TRBV6-2 or TRBV6-3 and TRBJ1-2; D gene unclear. The V and J ends lost 6 bases and 7 bases respectively, with 9 bases between them. The CDR3 has 11 residues. Looked up from germline, CDR1 is MNHEY and CDR2 is SVGEGT. CDR3 in amino acids: CASSLESGYTF. In nucleotides, the CDR3 is TGTGCCAGCAGCCTAGAGAGTGGCTACACCTTC.

The chain is built from TRBV6-6 and TRBJ1-1; 7 bases map to TRBD1. This CDR3 is built from 13 residues. V shed 2 bases, J shed 7 bases, and the junction held 4 bases outside the gene matches. In germline, CDR1 is MNHNY, CDR2 SVGAGI (reference sequence). The CDR3 sequence is CASSYRQGGEAFF. DNA of the CDR3: TGTGCCAGCAGTTACCGACAGGGTGGTGAAGCTTTCTTT.

This chain joins TRBV28 and TRBJ2-7, with 10 bases matching TRBD1. The germline gives CDR1 MDHEN, CDR2 SYDVKM. The CDR3 spans 17 residues. V gave up 4 bases and J gave up 8 bases; unmatched junction bases: 17. CDR3 region: CASSSLEGQGKGQKQYF. CDR3 nucleotides: TGTGCCAGCAGTTCTCTCGAGGGACAGGGGAAGGGGCAAAAGCAGTACTTC.

The V gene is TRBV4-3, the J gene TRBJ2-2; 10 bases align to TRBD2. Germline values: CDR1 LGHNA, CDR2 YSLEER. Trimming removed 6 bases from V and 3 bases from J; junction bases left unmatched: 7. This CDR3 spans 16 amino acids. This CDR3 reads CASRKAGGPHTGELFF. The CDR3 DNA reads TGCGCCAGCAGAAAAGCGGGAGGGCCCCACACCGGGGAGCTGTTTTTT.

The J gene is TRBJ1-1, the V gene TRBV5-5; 8 bases line up with TRBD1. V trimming: 3 bases; J trimming: 4 bases; junction bases outside the gene matches: 8. There are 15 residues in the CDR3. CDR1 is SGHKS, CDR2 YYEKEE, per germline (reference sequence). This chain's CDR3 is CASSSGQGWGTEAFF. CDR3 DNA: TGTGCCAGCAGCTCAGGACAGGGTTGGGGCACTGAAGCTTTCTTT.

The rearrangement links TRBV7-9 to TRBJ2-7; no firm D call. Germline CDR1 SEHNR, CDR2 FQNEAQ (reference sequence). The CDR3 is 16 residues long. V was shortened by 5 bases and J by 1 base, with 18 bases between the two germline ends. This CDR3 reads CASSPPSARWSYEQYF. In nucleotides, the CDR3 is TGTGCCAGCAGCCCCCCCTCGGCTAGATGGTCCTACGAGCAGTACTTC.

V gene TRBV10-3 combines with J gene TRBJ1-4; 9 bases agree with TRBD1. Germline loops: CDR1 ENHRY, CDR2 SYGVKD. V dropped 6 bases and J dropped 8; count of bases not matched to a gene: 7. This CDR3 has 14 residues. Written as DNA, the CDR3 is TGTGCCATCAGGGGGACAGGGAGCGGGGAAAAACTGTTTTTT. Residues: CAIRGTGSGEKLFF.

This chain connects TRBV19 to TRBJ2-7; TRBD1 agrees at 9 bases. The CDR3 contains 17 residues. Trimming at V came to 0 bases and at J to 2 bases, leaving 8 bases not matched to a gene. Germline-derived CDR1 and CDR2 are LNHDA and SQIVND (reference sequence). CDR3 in DNA: TGTGCCAGTAGTATAGATCTCCCGGACAGGGGTCCCTACGAGCAGTACTTC. Translated, it gives CASSIDLPDRGPYEQYF.

The genes are TRBV5-1 and TRBJ1-4; 9 positions match TRBD1. The length of the CDR3 is 14 residues. The germline gives CDR1 SGHRS, CDR2 YFSETQ. V was pared by 4 bases and J by 8 bases, with 6 bases of the junction left unmatched. The CDR3 spells CASSARDREEKLFF. The CDR3, as DNA: TGCGCCAGCAGCGCCCGGGACAGGGAGGAAAAACTGTTTTTT. Full variable domain (outside the CDR3, taken from reference TRBV5-1 and TRBJ1-4): KAGVTQTPRYLIKTRGQQVTLSCSPISGHRSVSWYQQTPGQGLQFLFEYFSETQRNKGNFPGRFSGRQFSNSRSEMNVSTLELGDSALYLCASSARDREEKLFFGSGTQLSVL.

The chain is built from TRBV4-2 and TRBJ2-7; 9 positions agree with TRBD2. The CDR3 is 16 residues long. Trimming removed 1 base from V and 5 bases from J; junction bases left unmatched: 9. Germline V lookup: CDR1 LGHNA, CDR2 YNFKEQ. The CDR3 is CASSQGKAGGPHEQYF. The CDR3 DNA sequence: TGTGCCAGCAGCCAAGGGAAGGCGGGAGGGCCGCACGAGCAGTACTTC.

The rearrangement links TRBV5-1 to TRBJ2-1, with 9 bases that match TRBD2. Germline CDR1 SGHRS, CDR2 YFSETQ. V lost 0 bases to trimming and J lost 4 bases; unmatched junction nucleotides: 20. CDR3 length: 21 residues. CDR3 region: CASSLAFGRLAETRTYNEQFF. Written as DNA, the CDR3 is TGCGCCAGCAGCTTGGCCTTTGGCCGACTAGCGGAAACCCGAACTTACAATGAGCAGTTCTTC.

The gene calls are TRBV9 and TRBJ2-3; 9 bases align to TRBD2. This CDR3 comprises 16 residues. The germline CDR1 and CDR2 sequences are SGDLS and YYNGEE. V shed 3 bases and J 1 base; nucleotides not matched to a gene: 6. The CDR3 here is CASSALAGRGTDTQYF. As DNA, the CDR3 is TGTGCCAGCAGCGCCCTAGCGGGAAGAGGCACAGATACGCAGTATTTT.

This clone was recorded once. The genes are TRBV5-4 and TRBJ2-1; TRBD2 aligns across 11 bases. The CDR3 is made up of 15 amino acids. Germline V gene lookup returns CDR1 SGHNT and CDR2 YYREEE (reference sequence). J gave up 7 bases and V 2 bases, and 5 bases lay outside the gene matches. The CDR3 DNA reads as TGTGCCAGCAGCTTAGTAGCGGGAGGGTCGAATGAGCAGTTCTTC. This translates into CASSLVAGGSNEQFF.

This clone was detected only once. The chain has TRBV21-1 and TRBJ1-1; the table's D call of TRBD1 was not tested on the DNA. TRBV21-1 is described as a pseudogene. CDR3 length: 15 residues. CDR3 in amino acids: CASSARTGTNTEAFF. The CDR3 bases are TGTGCCAGCAGCGCCCGGACAGGGACGAACACTGAAGCTTTCTTT.

The chain links TRBV29-1 to TRBJ1-5, with D tentatively TRBD1 (5 bases). Trimming removed 4 bases from V and 9 bases from J, with 16 bases in between. The CDR3 spans 13 residues. CDR1 SQVTM and CDR2 ANQGSEA come from the germline V gene. The CDR3 sequence is CSVGGPTGGPQHF. CDR3 DNA: TGCAGCGTTGGCGGGCCAACGGGGGGGCCCCAGCATTTT.

This clone was counted between two and nine times. The chain links TRBV7-9 to TRBJ1-1; D unclear. V lost 0 bases and J 1 base, leaving 9 bases between the germline ends. The germline V gene has CDR1 SEHNR and CDR2 FQNEAQ (reference sequence). CDR3 size: 15 residues. The CDR3 is CASSLAGRANTEAFF. The CDR3 DNA sequence: TGTGCCAGCAGCTTAGCGGGCAGAGCGAACACTGAAGCTTTCTTT.

V gene TRBV10-3 combines with J gene TRBJ1-4; 11 bases line up with TRBD1. The CDR3 spans 14 residues. Germline V gene lookup returns CDR1 ENHRY and CDR2 SYGVKD. V gave up 7 bases and J gave up 8 bases; unmatched junction bases: 6. The CDR3 nucleotides read TGTGCCATCAATGGACAGGGGGCAGAAGAAAAACTGTTTTTT. It encodes CAINGQGAEEKLFF.

The chain links TRBV28 to TRBJ1-5, with D maybe TRBD1 (5 bases). With 6 bases removed from V and 4 bases from J, the gap between germline ends came to 7 bases. The CDR3 consists of 12 residues. The germline V gene encodes CDR1 MDHEN and CDR2 SYDVKM. This chain's CDR3 is CASSRGNQPQHF. The DNA for the CDR3 is TGTGCCAGCAGCCGGGGGAATCAGCCCCAGCATTTT.

The J gene is TRBJ2-7, the V gene TRBV9; 9 bases line up with TRBD2. The CDR3 is 15 amino acids. Germline trimming cut 2 bases from V and 0 bases from J; bases unmatched to any gene: 3. Germline CDR1 and CDR2: SGDLS and YYNGEE. The CDR3 sequence is CASSVASGASYEQYF. The DNA for the CDR3 is TGTGCCAGCAGCGTGGCTAGCGGGGCCTCCTACGAGCAGTACTTC. The variable domain in full, with the rest retrieved from reference TRBV9 and TRBJ2-7, is DSGVTQTPKHLITATGQRVTLRCSPRSGDLSVYWYQQSLDQGLQFLIQYYNGEERAKGNILERFSAQQFPDLHSELNLSSLELGDSALYFCASSVASGASYEQYFGPGTRLTVT.

The chain links TRBV29-1 to TRBJ2-2, with 9 bases identical to TRBD2. The CDR3 runs to 16 residues. The V segment lost 7 bases and the J segment 4 bases; nucleotides outside the gene matches: 13. Germline loops: CDR1 SQVTM, CDR2 ANQGSEA. Written as DNA, the CDR3 is TGCAGCGCCTCAAGGAGAGCGGGAGGCCCCACCGGGGAGCTGTTTTTT. It yields the protein CSASRRAGGPTGELFF.

The CDR3 DNA follows: TGCGCCAGCAGCCAAGATCAGGACTCCTACAATGAGCAGTTCTTC. This codes for CASSQDQDSYNEQFF. V usage is TRBV4-3 and J usage is TRBJ2-1, with D unclear. The CDR3 has 15 residues. The germline gives CDR1 LGHNA, CDR2 YSLEER. Trimming took 0 bases from V and 0 from J, leaving 6 bases between them.

The V and J genes are TRBV5-1 and TRBJ1-2; 7 nucleotides line up with TRBD1. In germline, CDR1 is SGHRS, CDR2 YFSETQ. V was clipped by 2 bases and J by 5 bases; unmatched bases: 6. This CDR3 is 14 amino acids long. CDR3 loop: CASSFRDSYYGYTF. The CDR3 DNA follows: TGCGCCAGCAGCTTCCGGGACAGTTATTATGGCTACACCTTC.

The chain couples TRBV19 to TRBJ2-1, with D unclear. The germline CDR1 and CDR2 sequences are LNHDA and SQIVND (reference sequence). The ends were cut back, 4 bases at V and 9 bases at J, with 7 bases in the middle. The CDR3 is 11 amino acids. CDR3 amino acids: CASSRRSEQFF. The CDR3 nucleotides read TGTGCCAGTAGTAGGCGGTCTGAGCAGTTCTTC.

The chain recombines TRBV27 with TRBJ1-2, with 7 bases fitting TRBD1. Germline CDR1 is MNHEY and CDR2 is SMNVEV (reference sequence). With 4 bases clipped from V and 2 bases from J, the junction kept 7 bases outside the gene matches. CDR3 length: 15 amino acids. CDR3 residues: CASSSRQGGNYGYTF. CDR3 bases: TGTGCCAGCAGTTCCAGACAGGGCGGAAACTATGGCTACACCTTC.

This chain joins TRBV6-4 and TRBJ2-2; D is unresolved. V shed 6 bases and J shed 1 base, with 9 bases lying between them. CDR1 MRHNA and CDR2 SNTAGT come from the germline V gene. The CDR3 is made up of 14 amino acids. Written as DNA, the CDR3 is TGTGCCAGCAGCTTTAACAGGAACACCGGGGAGCTGTTTTTT. Translating it yields CASSFNRNTGELFF.

V and J are TRBV7-9 and TRBJ1-1; D not resolved. The CDR3 is 10 amino acids. V shed 5 bases and J shed 10 bases, with 8 bases lying between them. Germline-derived CDR1 and CDR2 are SEHNR and FQNEAQ (reference sequence). CDR3 DNA: TGTGCCAGCAGCACCGGGGTAGCTTTCTTT. It codes for CASSTGVAFF.

The chain employs TRBV19 and TRBJ2-1, with unresolved D. V lost 5 bases and J lost 6, with 20 bases in between. Germline V gene data show CDR1 as LNHDA and CDR2 as SQIVND (reference sequence). This CDR3 comprises 16 residues. The CDR3 protein is CASSAPTMPTSNEQFF. The CDR3 DNA is TGTGCCAGTAGTGCACCAACTATGCCCACGTCCAATGAGCAGTTCTTC.

This chain uses TRBV18 with TRBJ1-1; 11 positions agree with TRBD1. The CDR3 sequence is 17 residues long. The germline V gene has CDR1 KGHSH and CDR2 LQKENI. The V segment lost 2 bases and the J segment 0 bases; nucleotides outside the gene matches: 5. The CDR3 nucleotides read TGTGCCAGCTCACCAGGGGACAGGGGGAGGATGAACACTGAAGCTTTCTTT. As protein: CASSPGDRGRMNTEAFF.